The clone carrying this TCR beta chain was seen ten or more times. V gave up 4 bases and J gave up 7 bases, with 14 bases separating them. The length of the CDR3 is 15 residues. Germline V gives CDR1 MNHNS, CDR2 SASEGT. Based on clinical symptoms, serum thyroxine and TRAb, thyroid ultrasound and orbital computed tomography, diagnoses were reached. The data were taken from a study of T cells in Graves' hyperthyroidism and ophthalmopathy. RNA transcripts gave rise to amplified TCR beta CDR3 regions. During a first-round RT-PCR of the TCR CDR3, the HTBI primer set was used. MiXCR was run by TCRdb on the multiplex PCR reads, yielding one entry per CDR3 protein. This table has about 620,000 distinct CDR3 sequences, about 16% appearing once.

The receptor was isolated from a woman aged 25 to 39 with Graves' hyperthyroidism. The rearrangement links TRBV6-1 to TRBJ1-6; a possible D gene is TRBD1 (5 bases). The sample taken for sequencing was blood. The CDR3 nucleotides read TGTGCCAGCAGTGGGGAGGTAAACAGGAATTCACCCCTCCACTTT. This encodes CASSGEVNRNSPLHF.